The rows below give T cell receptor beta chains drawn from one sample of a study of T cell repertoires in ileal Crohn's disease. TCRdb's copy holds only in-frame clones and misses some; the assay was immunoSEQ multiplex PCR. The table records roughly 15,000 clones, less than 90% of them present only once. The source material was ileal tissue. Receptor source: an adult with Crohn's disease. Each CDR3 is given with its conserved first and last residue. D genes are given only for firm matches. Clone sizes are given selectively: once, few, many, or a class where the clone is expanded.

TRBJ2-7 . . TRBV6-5 TGTGCCAGCAGTTACGTGGGGGGCTACGAGCAGTACTTC CASSYVGGYEQYF
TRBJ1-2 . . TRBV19 TGTGCCAGTAGTATGTCATACCAGTTCTATGGCTACACCTTC CASSMSYQFYGYTF
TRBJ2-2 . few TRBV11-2 TGTGCCAGCAGCCACCGGGGGTCGGGCACCGGGGAGCTGTTTTTT CASSHRGSGTGELFF
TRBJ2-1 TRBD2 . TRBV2 TGTGCCAGCAGGGCGACTAGCGGGACGTACAATGAGCAGTTCTTC CASRATSGTYNEQFF
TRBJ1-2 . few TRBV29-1 TGCAGCGTTGAGGGGGCACATCCCCTCTATGGCTACACCTTC CSVEGAHPLYGYTF
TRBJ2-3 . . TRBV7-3 TGTGCCAGCAGCTTAGAGGGTGGGGAGGGCACAGATACGCAGTATTTT CASSLEGGEGTDTQYF
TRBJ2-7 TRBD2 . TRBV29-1 TGCAGCGTTGCTAGCGGGGCTCCTTGGGAGCAGTACTTC CSVASGAPWEQYF
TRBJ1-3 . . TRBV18 TGTGCCAGCCCACCACCGGCCAGGGGTGGAAACACCATATATTTT CASPPPARGGNTIYF
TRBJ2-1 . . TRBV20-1 TGCAGTGCTCCCAAGCACAATGAGCAGTTCTTC CSAPKHNEQFF
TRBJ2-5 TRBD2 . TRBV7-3 TGTGCCAGCAGACCGGGCCGGTTGGCTAGCGGGGAGCAAGAGACCCAGTACTTC CASRPGRLASGEQETQYF
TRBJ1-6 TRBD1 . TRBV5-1 TGCGCCAGCAGCTTCGGGGGACAGGGCGGATCACCCCTCCACTTT CASSFGGQGGSPLHF
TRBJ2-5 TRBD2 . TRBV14 TGTGCCAGCAGCCAACTGACTAGCGGGGGGGCAGAGACCCAGTACTTC CASSQLTSGGAETQYF
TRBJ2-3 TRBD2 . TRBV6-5 TGTGCCAGCAGTGCCTCGGTAGCGGGGGCGGATACGCAGTATTTT CASSASVAGADTQYF
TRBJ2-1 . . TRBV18 TGTGCCAGCTCATACAGGGAGTTCAATGAGCAGTTCTTC CASSYREFNEQFF
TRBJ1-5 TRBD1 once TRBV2 TGTGCCAGCAGGGGACCCGGGACAGGGAATCAGCCCCAGCATTTT CASRGPGTGNQPQHF
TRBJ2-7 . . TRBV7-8 TGTGCCAGCAGCTTATCGGCCTACGAGCAGTACTTC CASSLSAYEQYF
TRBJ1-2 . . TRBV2 TGTGCCAGCGACAGTCCAGGGTCTTCTAACTATGGCTACACCTTC CASDSPGSSNYGYTF